This T cell receptor (beta chain) was sequenced for a study of neurological immune-mediated disorders. TCRdb ran MiXCR on the 5' RACE reads and lists one entry per CDR3 protein. The sample records tens of thousands of distinct CDR3 sequences, around 4% being singletons. In its sample, this clonotype was seen many times. The sequenced sample consisted of PBMCs. The sequence was collected from a man aged 25-40 years with multiple sclerosis.

The CDR3 region has the DNA TGCAGTGCCGTTCCGACAGAGAACACTGAAGCTTTCTTT. This encodes CSAVPTENTEAFF. V gene TRBV20-1 combines with J gene TRBJ1-1, with a possible D match to TRBD1 (5 bases). This CDR3 has 13 residues. V dropped 6 bases and J dropped 1 base, with 12 bases sitting between them. The germline V gene encodes CDR1 DFQATT and CDR2 SNEGSKA (reference sequence).